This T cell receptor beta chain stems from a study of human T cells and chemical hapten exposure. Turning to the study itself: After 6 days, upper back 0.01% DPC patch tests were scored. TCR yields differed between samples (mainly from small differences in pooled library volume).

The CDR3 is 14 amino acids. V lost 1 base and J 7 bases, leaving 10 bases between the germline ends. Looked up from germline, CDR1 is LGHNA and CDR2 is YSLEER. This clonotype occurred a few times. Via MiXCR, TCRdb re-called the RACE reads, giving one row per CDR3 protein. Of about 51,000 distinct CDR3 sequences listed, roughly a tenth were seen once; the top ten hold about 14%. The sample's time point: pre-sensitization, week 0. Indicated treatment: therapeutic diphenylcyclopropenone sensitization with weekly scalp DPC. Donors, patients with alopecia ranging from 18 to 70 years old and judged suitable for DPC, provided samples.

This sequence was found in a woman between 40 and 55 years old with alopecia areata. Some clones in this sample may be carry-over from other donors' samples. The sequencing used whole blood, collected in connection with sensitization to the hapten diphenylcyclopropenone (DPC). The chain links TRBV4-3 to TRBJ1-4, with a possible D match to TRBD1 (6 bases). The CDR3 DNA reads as TGCGCCAGCAGCCAAGGGCAGGGGCCTGAAAAACTGTTTTTT. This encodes CASSQGQGPEKLFF.